This T cell receptor (beta chain) came from a study of cytomegalovirus exposure and HLA in healthy donors. With 60 Vbeta and 13 Jbeta primers, the PCR was carried out. Method: immunoSEQ multiplex PCR; TCRdb's copy keeps in-frame clones and lacks some. The sample yields more than 85,000 clones, under 85% seen once. Overall study results and limits: V- and J-gene trimming in TCR beta was tied to a missense DCLRE1C variant by an analysis performed later. For presence/absence analyses, sequencing depth was assumed to be roughly uniform across donors. Altogether, some 170 TCR beta chains were recorded as cytomegalovirus-associated.

The CDR3 covers 12 residues. Trimming took off 4 bases at V and 4 bases at J, with 8 bases between the two ends. The V gene's germline CDR1 is PRHDT and CDR2 FYEKMQ (reference sequence). Worth noting for this clone: Its antigen is not known.

V gene TRBV13 combines with J gene TRBJ2-7; D not certain. The sequenced material came from PBMCs. The receptor was derived from a man aged 35 to 55 in good health and CMV-seronegative. This chain's CDR3 is CASSSLSYEQYF. CDR3 nucleotide sequence: TGTGCCAGCAGCTCCTTGAGTTACGAGCAGTACTTC.